Below are 3 T cell receptor beta chains sequenced from a single sample in a study of blood T cells in healthy people across ages. For the second PCR, which ran for about 7 to 11 cycles, a sample-barcoded 5' primer and a J-beta primer mix were used. MiXCR was run by TCRdb on the 5' RACE reads, yielding one entry per CDR3 protein. The sample shows hundreds of thousands of distinct CDR3 sequences, roughly 41% of them seen only once. The source material was blood. These receptors were obtained from a woman aged 55-69 years in good health.

V usage is TRBV7-9 and J usage is TRBJ2-3, with D perhaps matching TRBD1 or TRBD2 (5 bases each). CDR3 length: 14 amino acids. The germline V gene encodes CDR1 SEHNR and CDR2 FQNEAQ (reference sequence). Trimming took off 5 bases at V and 3 bases at J, with 12 bases between the two ends. The CDR3 spells CASSMGRLTDTQYF. The DNA for the CDR3 is TGTGCCAGCAGCATGGGACGGCTGACAGATACGCAGTATTTT.

This clonotype appeared a single time. This chain joins TRBV7-2 and TRBJ1-4; 7 bases map to TRBD1. CDR1 and CDR2 from the germline V gene are SGHTA and FQGNSA. J was trimmed by 8 bases and V by 2 bases; bases with no gene match: 5. The CDR3 covers 14 residues. Written as DNA, the CDR3 is TGTGCCAGCAGCTTAAGTAGGGGGCAGGAAAAACTGTTTTTT. It is translated as CASSLSRGQEKLFF.

The chain uses TRBV20-1 and TRBJ2-1; 11 bases fit TRBD2. Gene TRBJ2-7 matches the end of the DNA better, so the J call may be wrong. Germline values: CDR1 DFQATT, CDR2 SNEGSKA (reference sequence). This CDR3 has 19 amino acids. The CDR3 spells CSARDLGTSGVPSYNEQYF. CDR3 bases: TGCAGTGCTAGAGATCTTGGGACTAGCGGAGTTCCATCCTACAATGAGCAGTACTTC.